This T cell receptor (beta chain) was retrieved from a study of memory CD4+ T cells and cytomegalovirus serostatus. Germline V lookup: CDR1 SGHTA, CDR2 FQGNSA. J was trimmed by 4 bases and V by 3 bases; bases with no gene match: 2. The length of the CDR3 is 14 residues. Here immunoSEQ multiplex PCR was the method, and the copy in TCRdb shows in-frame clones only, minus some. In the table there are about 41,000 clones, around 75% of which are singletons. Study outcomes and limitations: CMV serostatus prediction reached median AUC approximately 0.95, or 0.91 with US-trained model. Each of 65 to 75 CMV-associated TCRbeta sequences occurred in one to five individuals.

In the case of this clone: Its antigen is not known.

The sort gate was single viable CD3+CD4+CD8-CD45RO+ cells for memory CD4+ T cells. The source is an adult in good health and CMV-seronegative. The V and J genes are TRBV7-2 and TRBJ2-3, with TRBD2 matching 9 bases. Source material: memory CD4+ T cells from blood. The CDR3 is CASSFSGGPDTQYF. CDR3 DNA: TGTGCCAGCAGCTTCAGCGGGGGGCCAGATACGCAGTATTTT. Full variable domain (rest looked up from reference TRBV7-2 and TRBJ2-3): GAGVSQSPSNKVTEKGKDVELRCDPISGHTALYWYRQSLGQGLEFLIYFQGNSAPDKSGLPSDRFSAERTGGSVSTLTIQRTQQEDSAVYLCASSFSGGPDTQYFGPGTRLTVL.